This T cell receptor (beta chain) was identified in a study of cytomegalovirus exposure and HLA in healthy donors. The study's findings and limits: Many donors carried some public TCRs, although rarity characterized most TCR sequences.

As concerns this clone: What it binds is not known.

Sequencing used immunoSEQ multiplex PCR; TCRdb keeps in-frame clones, though not all of them. The sample lists roughly 250,000 clones; about 90% were seen once. The donors formed part of the roughly 120-subject validation cohort, distinct from the roughly 700-subject first cohort. Looked up from germline, CDR1 is GTSNPN and CDR2 is SVGIG (reference sequence). Trimming cost V 3 bases and J 2 bases, with 10 bases left between them. The length of the CDR3 is 14 residues. The chain couples TRBV30 to TRBJ2-2; the D gene is possibly TRBD2 (6 bases). The source is a woman in her twenties or thirties in good health and CMV-seropositive. What was sequenced was PBMCs. The CDR3 DNA reads TGTGCCTGGAGGGTGGGACTTAACACCGGGGAGCTGTTTTTT. Residues: CAWRVGLNTGELFF. The full variable domain, with the rest looked up from reference TRBV30 and TRBJ2-2, is SQTIHQWPATLVQPVGSPLSLECTVEGTSNPNLYWYRQAAGRGLQLLFYSVGIGQISSEVPQNLSASRPQDRQFILSSKKLLLSDSGFYLCAWRVGLNTGELFFGEGSRLTVL.